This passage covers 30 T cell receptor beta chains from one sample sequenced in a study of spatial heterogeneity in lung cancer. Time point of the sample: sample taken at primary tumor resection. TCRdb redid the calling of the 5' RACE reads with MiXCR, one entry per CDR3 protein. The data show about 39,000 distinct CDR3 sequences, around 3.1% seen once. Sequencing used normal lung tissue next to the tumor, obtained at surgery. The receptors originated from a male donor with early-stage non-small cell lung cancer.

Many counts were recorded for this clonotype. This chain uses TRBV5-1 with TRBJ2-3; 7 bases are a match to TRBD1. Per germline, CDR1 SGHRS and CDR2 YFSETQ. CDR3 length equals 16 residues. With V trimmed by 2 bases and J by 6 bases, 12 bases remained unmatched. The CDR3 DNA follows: TGCGCCAGCAGCTTTTCAACAGGGGAATACGTGGATACGCAGTATTTT. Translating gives CASSFSTGEYVDTQYF.

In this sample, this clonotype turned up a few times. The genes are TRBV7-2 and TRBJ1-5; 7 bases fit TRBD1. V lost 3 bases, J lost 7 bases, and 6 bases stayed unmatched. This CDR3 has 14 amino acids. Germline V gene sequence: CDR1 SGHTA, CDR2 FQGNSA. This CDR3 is CASSFSRGAQPQHF. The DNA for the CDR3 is TGTGCCAGCAGCTTCAGCAGGGGGGCCCAGCCCCAGCATTTT.

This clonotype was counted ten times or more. The CDR3 DNA follows: TGCAGTGCTTCAAATTACAGGGGGCAGTCTGAAAAACTGTTTTTT. Protein sequence: CSASNYRGQSEKLFF. The V gene is TRBV20-1, the J gene TRBJ1-4; 9 bases are shared with TRBD1. J lost 7 bases, V lost 5 bases, and 11 bases had no gene match. The germline CDR1 and CDR2 sequences are DFQATT and SNEGSKA (reference sequence). The length of the CDR3 is 15 residues.

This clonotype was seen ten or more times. The CDR3 bases are TGCGCCAGCAGCTCCGGGGCTAGCGGTGATATAGAGACCCAGTACTTC. It yields the protein CASSSGASGDIETQYF. The V gene is TRBV5-1, the J gene TRBJ2-5, with TRBD2 matching over 7 bases. Losses at the gene ends were 3 bases for V and 4 bases for J; bases not matched to a gene: 12. The CDR3 length is 16 residues. Germline V gives CDR1 SGHRS, CDR2 YFSETQ.

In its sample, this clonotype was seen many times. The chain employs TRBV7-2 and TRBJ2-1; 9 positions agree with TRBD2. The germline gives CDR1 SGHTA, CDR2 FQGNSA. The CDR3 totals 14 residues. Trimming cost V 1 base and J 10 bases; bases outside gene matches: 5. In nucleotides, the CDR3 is TGTGCCAGCAGCTTAGTGGCGGCGGGGGGGGAGCAGTTCTTC. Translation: CASSLVAAGGEQFF.

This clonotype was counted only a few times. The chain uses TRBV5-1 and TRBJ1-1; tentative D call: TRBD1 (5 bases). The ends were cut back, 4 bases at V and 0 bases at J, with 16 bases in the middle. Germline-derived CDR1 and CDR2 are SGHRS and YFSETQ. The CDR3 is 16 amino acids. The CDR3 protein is CASSPAGGSVNTEAFF. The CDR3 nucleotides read TGCGCCAGCAGCCCGGCGGGGGGGTCTGTGAACACTGAAGCTTTCTTT.

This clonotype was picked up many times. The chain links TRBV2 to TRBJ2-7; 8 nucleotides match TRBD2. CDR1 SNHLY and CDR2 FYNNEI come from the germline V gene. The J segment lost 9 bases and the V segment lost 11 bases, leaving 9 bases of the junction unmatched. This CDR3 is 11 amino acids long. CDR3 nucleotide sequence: TGTGCCGGGGGACTAGAGTCCGGGCAGTACTTC. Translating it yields CAGGLESGQYF. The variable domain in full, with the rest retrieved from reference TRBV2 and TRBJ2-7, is EPEVTQTPSHQVTQMGQEVILRCVPISNHLYFYWYRQILGQKVEFLVSFYNNEISEKSEIFDDQFSVERPDGSNFTLKIRSTKLEDSAMYFCAGGLESGQYFGPGTRLTVT.

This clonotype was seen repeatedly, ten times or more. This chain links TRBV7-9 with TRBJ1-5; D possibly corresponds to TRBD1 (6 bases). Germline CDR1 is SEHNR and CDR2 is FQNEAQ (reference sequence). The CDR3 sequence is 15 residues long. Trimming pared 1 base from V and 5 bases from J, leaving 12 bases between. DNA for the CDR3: TGTGCCAGCAGCTTAGAAGGGGGACGCTATCAGCCCCAGCATTTT. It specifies CASSLEGGRYQPQHF.

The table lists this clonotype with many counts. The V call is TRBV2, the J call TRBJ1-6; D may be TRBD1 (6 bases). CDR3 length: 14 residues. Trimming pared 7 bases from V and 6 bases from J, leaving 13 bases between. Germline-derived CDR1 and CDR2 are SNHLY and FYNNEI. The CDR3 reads CASISRGGNSPLHF. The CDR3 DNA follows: TGTGCCAGCATCTCAAGGGGGGGTAATTCACCCCTCCACTTT. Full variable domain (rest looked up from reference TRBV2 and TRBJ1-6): EPEVTQTPSHQVTQMGQEVILRCVPISNHLYFYWYRQILGQKVEFLVSFYNNEISEKSEIFDDQFSVERPDGSNFTLKIRSTKLEDSAMYFCASISRGGNSPLHFGNGTRLTVT.

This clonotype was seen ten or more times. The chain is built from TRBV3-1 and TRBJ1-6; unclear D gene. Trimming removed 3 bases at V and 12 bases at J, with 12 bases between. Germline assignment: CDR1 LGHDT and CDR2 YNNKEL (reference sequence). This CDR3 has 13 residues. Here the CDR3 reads CASSQVDGLPLHF. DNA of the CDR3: TGTGCCAGCAGCCAGGTAGACGGTCTACCCCTCCACTTT.

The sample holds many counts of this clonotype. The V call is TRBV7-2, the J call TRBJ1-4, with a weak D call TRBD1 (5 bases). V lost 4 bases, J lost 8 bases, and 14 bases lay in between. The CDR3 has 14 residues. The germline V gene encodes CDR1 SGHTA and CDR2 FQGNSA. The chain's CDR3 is CASSSTGASEKLFF. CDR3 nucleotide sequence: TGTGCCAGCAGCTCCACCGGGGCTTCCGAAAAACTGTTTTTT.

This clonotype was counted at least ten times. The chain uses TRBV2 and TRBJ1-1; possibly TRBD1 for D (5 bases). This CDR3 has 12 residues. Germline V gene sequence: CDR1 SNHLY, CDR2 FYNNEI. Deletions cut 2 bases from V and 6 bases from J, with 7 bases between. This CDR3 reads CASSEQGAEAFF. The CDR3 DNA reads TGTGCCAGCAGTGAACAGGGAGCTGAAGCTTTCTTT. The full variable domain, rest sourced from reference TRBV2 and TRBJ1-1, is EPEVTQTPSHQVTQMGQEVILRCVPISNHLYFYWYRQILGQKVEFLVSFYNNEISEKSEIFDDQFSVERPDGSNFTLKIRSTKLEDSAMYFCASSEQGAEAFFGQGTRLTVV.

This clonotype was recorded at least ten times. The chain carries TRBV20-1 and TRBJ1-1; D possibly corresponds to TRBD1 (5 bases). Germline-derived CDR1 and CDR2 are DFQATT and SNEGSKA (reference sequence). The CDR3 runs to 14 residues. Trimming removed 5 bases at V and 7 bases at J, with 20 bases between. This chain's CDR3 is CSAPRGREYSEAFF. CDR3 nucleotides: TGCAGTGCTCCCCGAGGCAGGGAGTATAGTGAAGCTTTCTTT.

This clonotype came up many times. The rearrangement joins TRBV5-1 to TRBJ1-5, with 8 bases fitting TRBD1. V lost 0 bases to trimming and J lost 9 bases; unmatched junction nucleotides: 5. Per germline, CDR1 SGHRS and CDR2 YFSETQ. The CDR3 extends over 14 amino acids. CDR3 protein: CASSLGQGIGPQHF. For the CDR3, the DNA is TGCGCCAGCAGCTTGGGACAGGGGATCGGGCCCCAGCATTTT.

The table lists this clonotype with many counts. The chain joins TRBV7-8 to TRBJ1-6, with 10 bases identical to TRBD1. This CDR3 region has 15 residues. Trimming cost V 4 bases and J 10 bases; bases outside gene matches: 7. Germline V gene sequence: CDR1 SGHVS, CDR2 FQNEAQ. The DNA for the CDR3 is TGTGCCAGCAGCTCCGGGACAGGGGAAGGATCACCCCTCCACTTT. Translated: CASSSGTGEGSPLHF.

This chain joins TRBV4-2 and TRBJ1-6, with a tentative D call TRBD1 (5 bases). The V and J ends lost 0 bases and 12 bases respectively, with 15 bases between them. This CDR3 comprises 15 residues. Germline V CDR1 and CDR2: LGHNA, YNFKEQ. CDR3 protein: CASSQDLGGGGPLHF. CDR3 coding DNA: TGTGCCAGCAGCCAAGATCTTGGGGGGGGAGGACCCCTCCACTTT.

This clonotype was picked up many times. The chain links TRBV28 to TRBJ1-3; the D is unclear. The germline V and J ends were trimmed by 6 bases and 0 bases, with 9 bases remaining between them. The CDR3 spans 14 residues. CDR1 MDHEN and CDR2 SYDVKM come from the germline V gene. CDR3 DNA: TGTGCCAGCAGCGGGAGAAACTCTGGAAACACCATATATTTT. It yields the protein CASSGRNSGNTIYF. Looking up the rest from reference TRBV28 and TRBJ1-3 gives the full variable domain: DVKVTQSSRYLVKRTGEKVFLECVQDMDHENMFWYRQDPGLGLRLIYFSYDVKMKEKGDIPEGYSVSREKKERFSLILESASTNQTSMYLCASSGRNSGNTIYFGEGSWLTVV.

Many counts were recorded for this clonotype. CDR3 sequence reads: CASRISGSGRAFF. The CDR3 coding sequence is TGTGCCAGCAGGATATCAGGTTCTGGAAGAGCTTTCTTT. The chain recombines TRBV28 with TRBJ1-1, with D uncertain. Germline V gives CDR1 MDHEN, CDR2 SYDVKM. Deletions cut 6 bases from V and 10 bases from J, with 18 bases between. The CDR3 spans 13 residues.

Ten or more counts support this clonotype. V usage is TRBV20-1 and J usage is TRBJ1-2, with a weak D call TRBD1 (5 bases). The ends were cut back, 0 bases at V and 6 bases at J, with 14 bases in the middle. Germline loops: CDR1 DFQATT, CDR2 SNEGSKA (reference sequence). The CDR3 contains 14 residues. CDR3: CSAREGSRGHGYTF. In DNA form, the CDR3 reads TGCAGTGCTAGAGAAGGGTCGAGGGGTCATGGCTACACCTTC.

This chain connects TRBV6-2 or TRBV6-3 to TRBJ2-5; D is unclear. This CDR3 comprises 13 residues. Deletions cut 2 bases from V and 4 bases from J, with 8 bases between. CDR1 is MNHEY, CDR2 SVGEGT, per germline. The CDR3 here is CASSYRMTETQYF. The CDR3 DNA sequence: TGTGCCAGCAGTTACAGAATGACAGAGACCCAGTACTTC.

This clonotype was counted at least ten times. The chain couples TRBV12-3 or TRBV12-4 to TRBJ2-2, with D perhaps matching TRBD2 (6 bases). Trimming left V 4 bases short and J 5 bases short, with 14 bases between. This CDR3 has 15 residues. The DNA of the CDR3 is TGTGCCAGCAGTTCCGCGGGAACCCAGACCGGGGAGCTGTTTTTT. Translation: CASSSAGTQTGELFF.

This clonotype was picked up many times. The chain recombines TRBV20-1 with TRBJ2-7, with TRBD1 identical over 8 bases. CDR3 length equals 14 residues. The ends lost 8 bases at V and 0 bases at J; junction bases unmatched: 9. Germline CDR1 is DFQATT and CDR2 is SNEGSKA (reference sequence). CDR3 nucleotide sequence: TGCAGTTACGCAGGGGGCGGAAGCTCCTACGAGCAGTACTTC. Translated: CSYAGGGSSYEQYF.

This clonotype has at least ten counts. Here the CDR3 DNA reads TGTGCCAGCAGCTTAGCACAGGGTCCTAATTCACCCCTCCACTTT. Translated: CASSLAQGPNSPLHF. The chain is built from TRBV7-2 and TRBJ1-6; D may be TRBD1 (6 bases). Trimming removed 0 bases at V and 6 bases at J, with 9 bases between. The germline V gene encodes CDR1 SGHTA and CDR2 FQGNSA. The CDR3 consists of 15 residues.

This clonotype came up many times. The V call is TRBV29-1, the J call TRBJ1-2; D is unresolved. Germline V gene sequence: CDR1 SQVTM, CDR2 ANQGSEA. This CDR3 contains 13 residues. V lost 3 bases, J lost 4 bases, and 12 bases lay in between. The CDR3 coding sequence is TGCAGCGTTGAGTCAGTACAGAGCTATGGCTACACCTTC. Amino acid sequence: CSVESVQSYGYTF.

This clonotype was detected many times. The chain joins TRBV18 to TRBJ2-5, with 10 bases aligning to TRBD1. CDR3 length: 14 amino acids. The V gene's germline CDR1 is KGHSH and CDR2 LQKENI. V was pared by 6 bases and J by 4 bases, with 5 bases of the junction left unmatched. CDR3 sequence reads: CASSLGQGGETQYF. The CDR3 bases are TGTGCCAGCTCCCTAGGACAGGGGGGAGAGACCCAGTACTTC.

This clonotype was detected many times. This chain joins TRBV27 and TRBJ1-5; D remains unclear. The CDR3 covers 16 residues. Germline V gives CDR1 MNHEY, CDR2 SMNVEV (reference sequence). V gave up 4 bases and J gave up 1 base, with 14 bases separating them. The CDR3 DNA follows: TGTGCCAGCAGTTCGTATGGGGATGGGAGCAATCAGCCCCAGCATTTT. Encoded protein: CASSSYGDGSNQPQHF.

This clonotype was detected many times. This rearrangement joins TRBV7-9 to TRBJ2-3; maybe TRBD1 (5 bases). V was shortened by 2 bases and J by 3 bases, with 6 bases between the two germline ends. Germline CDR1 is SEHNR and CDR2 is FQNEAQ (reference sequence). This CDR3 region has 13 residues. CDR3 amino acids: CASSLRQTDTQYF. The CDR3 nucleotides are TGTGCCAGCAGCTTAAGACAGACAGATACGCAGTATTTT.

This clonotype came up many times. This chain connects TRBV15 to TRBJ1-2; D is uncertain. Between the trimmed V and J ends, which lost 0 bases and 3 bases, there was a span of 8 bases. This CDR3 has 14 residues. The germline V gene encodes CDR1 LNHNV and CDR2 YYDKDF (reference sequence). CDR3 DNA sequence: TGTGCCACCAGCAGAGAAGGGCTCGACTATGGCTACACCTTC. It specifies CATSREGLDYGYTF.

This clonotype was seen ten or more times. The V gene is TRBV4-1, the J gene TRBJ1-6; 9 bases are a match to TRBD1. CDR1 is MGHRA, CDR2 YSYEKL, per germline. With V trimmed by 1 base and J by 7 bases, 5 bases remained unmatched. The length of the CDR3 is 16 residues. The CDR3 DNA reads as TGCGCCAGCAGCCAAGGGGACAGGGTCGAGAATTCACCCCTCCACTTT. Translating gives CASSQGDRVENSPLHF.

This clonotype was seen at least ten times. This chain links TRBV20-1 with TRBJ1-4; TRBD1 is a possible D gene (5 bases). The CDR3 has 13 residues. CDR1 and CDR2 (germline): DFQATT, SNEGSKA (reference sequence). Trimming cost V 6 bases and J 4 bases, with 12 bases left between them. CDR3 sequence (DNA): TGCAGTGCCCAGGGAACAGTTAATGAAAAACTGTTTTTT. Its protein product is CSAQGTVNEKLFF.